These 24 T cell receptor beta chains came from one sample sequenced in a study of blood T cell repertoires in COVID-19. Sequencing used immunoSEQ multiplex PCR; TCRdb keeps in-frame clones, though not all of them. Found here are around 130,000 clones, less than 85% of them singletons; the top ten hold 17%. The sequenced sample consisted of peripheral blood. The receptors shown here come from a woman aged 80 or older with acute or convalescent COVID-19.

The V call is TRBV30, the J call TRBJ2-6, with TRBD2 matching 13 bases. Germline CDR1 and CDR2: GTSNPN and SVGIG (reference sequence). The junction had 6 bases not matched to a gene; V was cut back by 1 base and J by 0 bases. This CDR3 spans 19 amino acids. As DNA, the CDR3 is TGTGCCTGGAGTGCCAAGGGACTAGCGGGGACCTCTGGGGCCAACGTCCTGACTTTC. This translates into CAWSAKGLAGTSGANVLTF.

The chain is built from TRBV20-1 and TRBJ1-4; possible D gene TRBD1, 6 bases. V lost 3 bases to trimming and J lost 5 bases, with 16 bases between them. This CDR3 spans 15 amino acids. Per germline, CDR1 DFQATT and CDR2 SNEGSKA (reference sequence). The CDR3 DNA follows: TGCAGTGCTAGTCTGCCCTCCGGGACAAATGAAAAACTGTTTTTT. Its translation: CSASLPSGTNEKLFF.

The V gene is TRBV3-1 (or the pseudogene TRBV3-2), the J gene TRBJ2-1; 8 nucleotides match TRBD2. The V gene end was trimmed by 3 bases and the J gene end by 9 bases; junction bases not matched to a gene: 7. The germline V gene has CDR1 LGHDT and CDR2 YNNKEL (reference sequence). CDR3 length equals 14 residues. The CDR3 DNA follows: TGTGCCAGCAGCCACCAAGCGGGAGCGCGTGAGCAGTTCTTC. Amino acid sequence: CASSHQAGAREQFF.

V gene TRBV19 combines with J gene TRBJ2-7; 9 nucleotides line up with TRBD2. The CDR3 spans 18 residues. Germline V gene lookup returns CDR1 LNHDA and CDR2 SQIVND (reference sequence). The trim removed 4 bases at V and 3 bases at J, leaving 16 bases unmatched. CDR3 sequence (DNA): TGTGCCAGTAGTAGGCCCGGGGCTAGCGGGACCGCCCTCTACGAGCAGTACTTC. Translating it yields CASSRPGASGTALYEQYF.

The chain carries TRBV11-2 and TRBJ2-5, with TRBD1 matching 7 bases. Germline values: CDR1 SGHAT, CDR2 FQNNGV. V was clipped by 2 bases and J by 5 bases; unmatched bases: 11. This CDR3 is 16 amino acids long. CDR3 protein: CASSLQGQILGETQYF. The DNA of the CDR3 is TGTGCCAGCAGCTTACAGGGACAGATTCTCGGGGAGACCCAGTACTTC. Drawing the rest from reference TRBV11-2 and TRBJ2-5, the complete variable domain is EAGVAQSPRYKIIEKRQSVAFWCNPISGHATLYWYQQILGQGPKLLIQFQNNGVVDDSQLPKDRFSAERLKGVDSTLKIQPAKLEDSAVYLCASSLQGQILGETQYFGPGTRLLVL.

This clone appeared a single time. The rearrangement links TRBV11-2 to TRBJ2-7, with TRBD2 as a possible D gene (5 bases). The ends were cut back, 0 bases at V and 7 bases at J, with 16 bases in the middle. Per germline, CDR1 SGHAT and CDR2 FQNNGV. The CDR3 sequence is 15 residues long. The CDR3 DNA sequence: TGTGCCAGCAGCTTAGATCGAAATAGCGTAAGAGAGCAGTACTTC. Its protein product is CASSLDRNSVREQYF.

CDR3 amino acids: CASSVSYQPQHF. The CDR3 DNA reads as TGTGCCAGTAGTGTTAGTTATCAGCCCCAGCATTTT. This chain joins TRBV19 and TRBJ1-5; D call uncertain. The CDR3 covers 12 residues. The germline V gene encodes CDR1 LNHDA and CDR2 SQIVND (reference sequence). V shed 5 bases and J shed 5 bases, with 7 bases lying between them.

V gene TRBV7-9 combines with J gene TRBJ1-1; 9 bases are a match to TRBD1. Germline loops: CDR1 SEHNR, CDR2 FQNEAQ (reference sequence). After removal of 4 bases from V and 8 bases from J, the junction contained 11 bases not matched to a gene. The CDR3 is 15 residues long. The CDR3 here is CASSYSDRGSLEAFF. In nucleotides, the CDR3 is TGTGCCAGCAGCTATTCGGACAGGGGCAGCCTCGAAGCTTTCTTT.

This clone was picked up one time. The chain joins TRBV11-3 to TRBJ1-2, with a tentative D call TRBD1 (6 bases). CDR3 length: 20 residues. Germline loops: CDR1 SGHNT, CDR2 YENEEA. V lost 0 bases and J 2 bases, leaving 25 bases between the germline ends. The CDR3 loop is CASSLEVFRANRDGNYGYTF. CDR3 bases: TGTGCCAGCAGCTTAGAGGTCTTTCGGGCGAACAGGGACGGGAACTATGGCTACACCTTC.

The CDR3 sequence: CASTSTRQYSNQPQHF. In DNA form, the CDR3 reads TGTGCCAGTACCTCTACCCGACAGTATAGCAATCAGCCCCAGCATTTT. This chain joins TRBV19 and TRBJ1-5; D perhaps matches TRBD1 (5 bases). Germline V gene data show CDR1 as LNHDA and CDR2 as SQIVND (reference sequence). V dropped 7 bases and J dropped 0 bases, with 16 bases sitting between them. The CDR3 spans 16 residues. The full variable domain, in which reference TRBV19 and TRBJ1-5 provide the parts outside the CDR3, is DGGITQSPKYLFRKEGQNVTLSCEQNLNHDAMYWYRQDPGQGLRLIYYSQIVNDFQKGDIAEGYSVSREKKESFPLTVTSAQKNPTAFYLCASTSTRQYSNQPQHFGDGTRLSIL.

The chain joins TRBV27 to TRBJ1-5; 9 bases match TRBD1. The J segment lost 6 bases and the V segment lost 5 bases, leaving 5 bases of the junction unmatched. The CDR3 has 14 amino acids. Germline CDR1 and CDR2: MNHEY and SMNVEV (reference sequence). In DNA, the CDR3 is TGTGCCAGCAGTCCACAGGGGGCGGTTCAGCCCCAGCATTTT. Translated, it gives CASSPQGAVQPQHF.

The chain has TRBV10-2 and TRBJ2-3; TRBD2 might be the D (6 bases). Trimming removed 7 bases at V and 2 bases at J, with 16 bases between. This CDR3 contains 15 residues. CDR1 is WSHSY, CDR2 SAAADI, per germline. Written as DNA, the CDR3 is TGCGCCAGCACCGCCCGGGGCGGGACCACAGATACGCAGTATTTT. As protein: CASTARGGTTDTQYF.

The chain couples TRBV30 to TRBJ1-1; D ambiguous. The CDR3 loop spans 13 amino acids. Trimming pared 4 bases from V and 11 bases from J, leaving 20 bases between. Germline lookup yields CDR1 GTSNPN and CDR2 SVGIG (reference sequence). CDR3 in DNA: TGTGCCTGGAAGGTAAAGTTTCGACTTGGGGCTTTCTTT. It encodes CAWKVKFRLGAFF.

The rearrangement uses TRBV7-8 and TRBJ1-4, with TRBD1 matching 9 bases. The ends lost 5 bases at V and 8 bases at J; junction bases unmatched: 9. Germline V gene lookup returns CDR1 SGHVS and CDR2 FQNEAQ. The CDR3 loop spans 15 amino acids. The CDR3 protein is CASSTLTGGREKLFF. The DNA of the CDR3 is TGTGCCAGCAGCACCCTGACAGGGGGAAGAGAAAAACTGTTTTTT.

This clone was seen just once. V usage is TRBV2 and J usage is TRBJ1-4; D may be TRBD1 (5 bases). The V end was cut by 7 bases, the J end by 8 bases, with 14 bases between. The V gene's germline CDR1 is SNHLY and CDR2 FYNNEI. The CDR3 has 13 residues. The CDR3 loop is CASTAGLGEKLFF. CDR3 DNA: TGTGCCAGCACAGCAGGGCTGGGCGAAAAACTGTTTTTT.

This chain links TRBV25-1 with TRBJ1-6, with D tentatively TRBD1 (5 bases). The germline V gene encodes CDR1 MGHDK and CDR2 SYGVNS. Trimming took 4 bases from V and 5 from J, leaving 15 bases between them. The length of the CDR3 is 16 residues. CDR3 sequence (DNA): TGTGCCAGCAGTGGCTACCAGGGCGGCGATAATTCACCCCTCCACTTT. Translating it yields CASSGYQGGDNSPLHF.

This sequence joins TRBV7-6 and TRBJ2-3; 9 positions agree with TRBD2. The germline CDR1 and CDR2 sequences are SGHVS and FNYEAQ. The CDR3 totals 15 residues. J gave up 3 bases and V 5 bases, and 6 bases lay outside the gene matches. CDR3 loop: CASSTGLARTDTQYF. The CDR3 DNA reads TGTGCCAGCAGCACAGGACTAGCGAGGACAGATACGCAGTATTTT.

The gene calls are TRBV9 and TRBJ1-3; possible D gene TRBD1, 5 bases. This CDR3 contains 15 residues. V was cut by 0 bases and J by 4 bases, with 11 bases left in between. CDR1 is SGDLS, CDR2 YYNGEE, per germline. CDR3 nucleotides: TGTGCCAGCAGCGTAGGCAGGGCGACGGGAAACACCATATATTTT. This translates into CASSVGRATGNTIYF.

J is TRBJ2-1 and V is TRBV6-5; 7 bases are a match to TRBD2. The V segment lost 0 bases and the J segment 8 bases; nucleotides outside the gene matches: 7. Per germline, CDR1 MNHEY and CDR2 SVGAGI. CDR3 length: 15 residues. CDR3 nucleotides: TGTGCCAGCAGTTACTCGGGAGGGCGCCGATATGAGCAGTTCTTC. The encoded protein is CASSYSGGRRYEQFF.

Concerning this clone: The junction does not match germline at one end; this may be a read error. The chain joins TRBV27 to TRBJ2-7; the D is unclear. Germline CDR1 MNHEY, CDR2 SMNVEV (reference sequence). The CDR3 runs to 14 residues. CDR3 sequence reads: CASSLGTRSYGQYF. In nucleotides, the CDR3 is TGTGCCAGCAGTTTAGGTACCAGGTCCTACGGGCAGTACTTC.

The chain links TRBV2 to TRBJ2-7, with 13 nucleotides matching TRBD2. V shed 5 bases and J 0 bases; nucleotides not matched to a gene: 7. The CDR3 runs to 17 residues. Germline values: CDR1 SNHLY, CDR2 FYNNEI. DNA for the CDR3: TGTGCCAGCAGTCCCCGACTAGCGGGGGGAAGCTCCTACGAGCAGTACTTC. Protein: CASSPRLAGGSSYEQYF.

The J gene is TRBJ2-7, the V gene TRBV7-2, with D possibly being TRBD1 (8 bases). Trimming left V 4 bases short and J 3 bases short, with 25 bases between. Per the germline V gene, CDR1 is SGHTA and CDR2 is FQGNSA. This CDR3 region has 18 residues. The CDR3 region is CASSWKGGTTGALYEQYF. In nucleotides, the CDR3 is TGTGCCAGCAGCTGGAAGGGGGGGACGACAGGGGCTCTCTACGAGCAGTACTTC.

This sequence joins TRBV7-9 and TRBJ2-7; TRBD1 is a possible D gene (5 bases). The CDR3 covers 14 residues. Trimming shortened V by 5 bases and J by 3 bases, and 14 bases separated the two germline ends. Germline V gene sequence: CDR1 SEHNR, CDR2 FQNEAQ (reference sequence). The DNA of the CDR3 is TGTGCCAGCAGCCCGAGCGACAGACGCTACGAGCAGTACTTC. This encodes CASSPSDRRYEQYF. The full variable domain, completed using reference TRBV7-9 and TRBJ2-7, is DTGVSQNPRHKITKRGQNVTFRCDPISEHNRLYWYRQTLGQGPEFLTYFQNEAQLEKSRLLSDRFSAERPKGSFSTLEIQRTEQGDSAMYLCASSPSDRRYEQYFGPGTRLTVT.

This chain's CDR3 is CASSIRRALYNEQFF. The CDR3 coding sequence is TGTGCCAGTAGTATCAGGAGGGCCCTCTACAATGAGCAGTTCTTC. The V and J genes are TRBV19 and TRBJ2-1; perhaps TRBD2 as D (6 bases). Trimming removed 3 bases at V and 3 bases at J, with 12 bases between. The CDR3 sequence is 15 residues long. In germline, CDR1 is LNHDA, CDR2 SQIVND (reference sequence).